This is a list of T cell receptor beta chains from one sample in a study of identifying expanded T cells in peripheral blood. Profiled with immunoSEQ multiplex PCR; TCRdb holds only in-frame clones, not every one. The table has approximately 130,000 clones, over 65% seen once. Sequencing was performed on blood. These TCRs come from a person between 18 and 75 years old in good health. CDR3s include the opening cysteine and the closing phenylalanine or tryptophan. D genes are given only for firm matches. Not all rows give a size; the values are once, few, many and, for expanded clones, a class.

d_gene	j_gene	v_gene	abundance	CDR3nt	CDR3aa
-	TRBJ2-1	TRBV27	-	TGTGCCAGCAGTTTTGGGGGCTCCTACAATGAGCAGTTCTTC	CASSFGGSYNEQFF
-	TRBJ1-2	TRBV7-9	-	TGTGCCAGCAGCCTAATACCCCCGGGGGCGCGTGGCTACACCTTC	CASSLIPPGARGYTF
-	TRBJ1-5	TRBV6-6	-	TGTGCCAGCAGTTATTGGGCAGGGAATCAGCCCCAGCATTTT	CASSYWAGNQPQHF
-	TRBJ2-7	TRBV6-1	-	TGTGCCAGCGGGAGCTCCTACGAGCAGTACTTC	CASGSSYEQYF
-	TRBJ2-3	TRBV7-2	-	TGTGCCAGCAGCGCGACCACAGATACGCAGTATTTT	CASSATTDTQYF
-	TRBJ1-2	TRBV2	few	TGTGCCAGCAGTGAGTTTGGAGGCTACACCTTC	CASSEFGGYTF
-	TRBJ2-4	TRBV4-3	-	TGCGCCAGCAGCCAAGGAACAGGGATGGACATTCAGTACTTC	CASSQGTGMDIQYF
-	TRBJ2-3	TRBV4-1	-	TGCGCCAGCAGCCAAGATGACAGTCTGGCCCTAACGCAGTATTTT	CASSQDDSLALTQYF
TRBD1	TRBJ2-1	TRBV7-2	-	TGTGCCAGCAGCCCCCGGACAGGGGCCCAAATTCACAATGAGCAGTTCTTC	CASSPRTGAQIHNEQFF
TRBD1	TRBJ2-7	TRBV6-1	-	TGTGCCAGCAGTGAAGGGACAGGGGATTTCTACGAGCAGTACTTC	CASSEGTGDFYEQYF
TRBD2	TRBJ2-1	TRBV7-9	-	TGTGCCAGCAGGGTAGCGGGAGACAATGAGCAGTTCTTC	CASRVAGDNEQFF
TRBD1	TRBJ1-2	TRBV27	few	TGTGCCAGCAGTCTAACCGGGACAGGTTCGTTCTACACCTTC	CASSLTGTGSFYTF
TRBD2	TRBJ2-1	TRBV4-3	-	TGCGCCAGCAGCCAAGATGTCCAGCGGGGCTCCTACAATGAGCAGTTCTTC	CASSQDVQRGSYNEQFF
-	TRBJ2-7	TRBV5-1	-	TGCGCCAGCAGCCAATCCCGCTACTCCTACGAGCAGTACTTC	CASSQSRYSYEQYF
-	TRBJ2-1	TRBV19	-	TGTGCCAGTAGTAAACAGTCCTACAATGAGCAGTTCTTC	CASSKQSYNEQFF
-	TRBJ1-5	TRBV29-1	-	TGCAGCGTTGCGAACAGAAATCAGCCCCAGCATTTT	CSVANRNQPQHF
-	TRBJ2-7	TRBV6-1	-	TGTGCCAGCAGTCACGGTAGATCCTACGAGCAGTACTTC	CASSHGRSYEQYF
-	TRBJ1-1	TRBV7-9	-	TGTGCCAGCAGCTTACCCCTAACTGAAGCTTTCTTT	CASSLPLTEAFF
-	TRBJ2-7	TRBV7-2	-	TGTGCCAGCAGCTTAGCCGCCGGTAGGTACGAGCAGTACTTC	CASSLAAGRYEQYF
TRBD1	TRBJ1-6	TRBV18	-	TGTGCCAGCTCATTGCTCGGGACAGGGACCTCACCCCTCCACTTT	CASSLLGTGTSPLHF
-	TRBJ2-2	TRBV30	-	TGTGCCTGGAACCTAAGGGGAGGGGAGCTGTTTTTT	CAWNLRGGELFF
-	TRBJ2-3	TRBV5-3	few	TGTGCCAGAATCGGGTATCCGACAGATACGCAGTATTTT	CARIGYPTDTQYF
-	TRBJ1-1	TRBV5-1	-	TGCGCCAGCAGCAAAGGGGAAACTGAAGCTTTCTTT	CASSKGETEAFF
-	TRBJ2-2	TRBV7-8	-	TGTGCCAGCAGCCGATCGAGCGGCGGGGAGCTGTTTTTT	CASSRSSGGELFF
-	TRBJ1-2	TRBV4-1	-	TGCGCCAGCAGCCAAGTATCGACAGATTCCTATGGCTACACCTTC	CASSQVSTDSYGYTF
-	TRBJ2-7	TRBV6-1	-	TGTGCCAGCGAGGCGGGACAGAGTTACGAGCAGTACTTC	CASEAGQSYEQYF
-	TRBJ1-1	TRBV4-1	-	TGCGCCAGCAGCCAAGAGAGGTCGGGGCTGACTGAAGCTTTCTTT	CASSQERSGLTEAFF
-	TRBJ2-7	TRBV27	-	TGTGCCAGCAGTTTAAGTCTACAGGGAGGGAGCTACGAGCAGTACTTC	CASSLSLQGGSYEQYF
-	TRBJ1-1	TRBV7-9	-	TGTGCCAGCAGCTTCCAGCAGAACACTGAAGCTTTCTTT	CASSFQQNTEAFF
-	TRBJ2-7	TRBV4-1	-	TGCGCCAGCAGCCAAGATGGGTGGGACCCGCTGCCATACTACGAGCAGTACTTC	CASSQDGWDPLPYYEQYF
-	TRBJ1-4	TRBV4-3	-	TGCGCCAGCAGCCAAGGGACCGCCTTGGAAAAACTGTTTTTT	CASSQGTALEKLFF
-	TRBJ1-1	TRBV2	-	TGTGCCAGCAGCCTGAAGAGTCACATGAACACTGAAGCTTTCTTT	CASSLKSHMNTEAFF
TRBD2	TRBJ2-3	TRBV30	once	TGTGCCTGGAGCGCAGGTCAGGCGGGGGGGTATGGAGATACGCAGTATTTT	CAWSAGQAGGYGDTQYF
TRBD1	TRBJ2-6	TRBV2	-	TGTGCCAGCAGTACACCACAGGACAGGCCTGGGGCCAACGTCCTGACTTTC	CASSTPQDRPGANVLTF
-	TRBJ1-5	TRBV6-5	-	TGTGCCAGCAGTCCGCCGGGGCAGCCCCAGCATTTT	CASSPPGQPQHF
-	TRBJ1-1	TRBV4-1	-	TGCGCCAGCAGCCCAAGCAGGGTGCGTACTGAAGCTTTCTTT	CASSPSRVRTEAFF
-	TRBJ1-6	TRBV6-1	-	TGTGCCAGCAGTGAAGCGTCAGGGCATAATTCACCCCTCCACTTT	CASSEASGHNSPLHF
-	TRBJ1-4	TRBV6-1	-	TGTGCCAGCAGTGACGAGGGGAGGGGACTCACTAATGAAAAACTGTTTTTT	CASSDEGRGLTNEKLFF
-	TRBJ2-7	TRBV7-9	-	TGTGCCAGCAGCTTAATTGTTGGATCCTACGAGCAGTACTTC	CASSLIVGSYEQYF
-	TRBJ1-2	TRBV5-1	-	TGCGCCAGCAGTTTAGGGGCAGCTAACTATGGCTACACCTTC	CASSLGAANYGYTF
-	TRBJ1-5	TRBV19	-	TGTGCCAGTCGTGGCCCCGGGTTCAATCAGCCCCAGCATTTT	CASRGPGFNQPQHF
TRBD1	TRBJ1-6	TRBV19	-	TGTGCCAGTAGTCTGAAGGGACAGGCAAATTCACCCCTCCACTTT	CASSLKGQANSPLHF
TRBD1	TRBJ2-1	TRBV7-2	-	TGTGCCAGCAGCTGGGGGGTTGACAGGGGCAATGAGCAGTTCTTC	CASSWGVDRGNEQFF
-	TRBJ1-2	TRBV6-1	-	TGTGCCAGCAGTGACTGGGGAGGCGATGGCTACACCTTC	CASSDWGGDGYTF
-	TRBJ2-7	TRBV7-8	-	TGTGCCAGCAGTAATATGGCTGGGCAGGCTACCTACGAGCAGTACTTC	CASSNMAGQATYEQYF
-	TRBJ1-1	TRBV5-6	-	TGTGCCAGCAGCTTGGTGGGTGGGGCGAAAGGGGTAAAGAACACTGAAGCTTTCTTT	CASSLVGGAKGVKNTEAFF
-	TRBJ2-3	TRBV6-5	-	TGTGCCAGCAGTTACGGAGGGGGCGGCGGAGATACGCAGTATTTT	CASSYGGGGGDTQYF